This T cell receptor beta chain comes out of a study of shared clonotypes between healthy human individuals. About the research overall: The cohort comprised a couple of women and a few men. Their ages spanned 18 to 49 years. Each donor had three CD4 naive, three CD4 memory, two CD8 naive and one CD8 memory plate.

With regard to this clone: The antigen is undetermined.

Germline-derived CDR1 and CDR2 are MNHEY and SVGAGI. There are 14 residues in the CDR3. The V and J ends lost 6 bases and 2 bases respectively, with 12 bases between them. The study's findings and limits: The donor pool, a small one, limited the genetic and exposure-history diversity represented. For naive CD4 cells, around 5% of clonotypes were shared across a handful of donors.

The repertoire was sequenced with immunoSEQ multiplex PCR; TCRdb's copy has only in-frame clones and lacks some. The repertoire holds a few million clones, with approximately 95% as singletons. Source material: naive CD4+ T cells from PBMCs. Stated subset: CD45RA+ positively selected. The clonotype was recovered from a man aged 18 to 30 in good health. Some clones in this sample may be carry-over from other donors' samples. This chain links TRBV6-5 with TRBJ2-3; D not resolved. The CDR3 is CASSRLDFTDTQYF. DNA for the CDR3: TGTGCCAGCAGCCGGCTCGATTTCACAGATACGCAGTATTTT.